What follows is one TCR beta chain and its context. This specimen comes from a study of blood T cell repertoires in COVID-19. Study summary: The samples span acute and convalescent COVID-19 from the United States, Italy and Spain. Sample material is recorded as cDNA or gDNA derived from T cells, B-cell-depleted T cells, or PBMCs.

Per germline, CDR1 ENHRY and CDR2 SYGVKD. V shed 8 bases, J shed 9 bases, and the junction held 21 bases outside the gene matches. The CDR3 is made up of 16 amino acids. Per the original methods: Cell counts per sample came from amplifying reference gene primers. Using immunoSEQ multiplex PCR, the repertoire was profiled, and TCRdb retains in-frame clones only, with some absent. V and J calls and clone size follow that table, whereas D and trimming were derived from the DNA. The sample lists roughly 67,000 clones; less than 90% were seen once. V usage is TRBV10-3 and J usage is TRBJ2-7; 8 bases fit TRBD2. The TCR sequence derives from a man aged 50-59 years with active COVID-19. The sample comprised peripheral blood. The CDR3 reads CAIRDVRGALLRGQYF. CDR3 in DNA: TGTGCCATCCGGGATGTGCGGGGGGCACTACTACGTGGGCAGTACTTC.